This TCR beta chain was sequenced in a study of T cell repertoires in Merkel cell carcinoma (dated by TCRdb to about 2019). Study-level background: The study excluded patients who had received intralesional immunotherapy or systemic immune checkpoint blockade before the biopsy. The MCPyV-specific clonotypes were initially defined from expanded tumor-infiltrating lymphocytes through tetramer sorting, cloning and paired TCR sequencing. To be included, a subject needed both a diagnosis of MCPyV-positive Merkel cell carcinoma and tumor-infiltrating lymphocytes that had been successfully expanded in vitro. Results the study describes overall, beyond this receptor: No normal tissue biopsies were studied.

Study subjects had biopsy-confirmed Merkel cell carcinoma that was MCPyV-positive, and every subject had positive serum antibodies to T-antigen. More than five adjacent 10-micron frozen tumor sections were used for genomic DNA extraction without cell sorting or culture. Roughly 5 x 5 x 5 mm of tumor biopsy tissue was frozen in optimal cutting temperature compound. The presence of abundant Merkel cell carcinoma and infiltrating cells in the frozen biopsy was confirmed on hematoxylin and eosin scout sections. The immunoSEQ assay was used for TRB CDR3 sequencing and data processing of tumor genomic DNA. Sourced from immuneACCESS, this table was stored by TCRdb with only in-frame sequences that have V and J called. A share of the clones is absent; for the studies checked, an unresolved V gene accounts for under half, and the remainder has no known explanation. In this sample the table shows about 15,000 clones, over 60% of which occur a single time. The ten largest make up approximately 17% of the sample.

With regard to this clone: The antigen it binds to is not known. Nothing much larger sits one base from this clone, and base qualities are not available.

The CDR3 runs 14 residues from the cysteine to the phenylalanine. Only CDR3 DNA remains: 42 bases, in frame from the first base. The junction carries 19 bases between V and J, which are trimmed by 10 bases and 4 bases respectively. The germline V gene encodes CDR1 MDHEN and CDR2 SYDVKM. Sequencing was done on a sample of tumor tissue. This receptor was obtained from an adult with Merkel cell carcinoma. In this chain, TRBV28 is recombined with TRBJ1-1; TRBD1 is possibly the D segment (5 matching bases). The DNA is TGTGCCACCCATGCGCAAGGGGTGAGCACTGAAGCTTTCTTT. It translates as CATHAQGVSTEAFF.